One sample yielded the 8 T cell receptor beta chains listed below, sequenced in a study of T cell responses to AZD1222 COVID-19 vaccine. TCRdb keeps only in-frame clones here, not all; method: immunoSEQ multiplex PCR. The sample has about 120,000 clones, approximately 90% seen once. The sample consisted of peripheral blood, taken 28 days after the second AZD1222 dose. The receptors were sampled from an adult who received the AZD1222 COVID-19 vaccine.

CDR3 in amino acids: CASSVGPGVPYEQYF. In DNA form, the CDR3 reads TGTGCCAGCAGCGTAGGCCCGGGAGTCCCCTACGAGCAGTACTTC. The chain links TRBV9 to TRBJ2-7; D possibly corresponds to TRBD2 (6 bases). The CDR3 extends over 15 amino acids. The V end lost 0 bases, the J end lost 2 bases, and 12 bases lay between the germline ends. The V gene's germline CDR1 is SGDLS and CDR2 YYNGEE.

The V gene is TRBV6-1, the J gene TRBJ1-3; unclear D gene. The germline V gene has CDR1 MNHNS and CDR2 SASEGT. The CDR3 contains 13 residues. The V and J ends lost 1 base and 15 bases respectively, with 16 bases between them. The CDR3 region is CASSEGAGTPPYF. CDR3 coding DNA: TGTGCCAGCAGTGAAGGTGCAGGAACCCCACCATATTTT.

The chain uses TRBV6-6 and TRBJ1-2; 10 nucleotides agree with TRBD1. Per germline, CDR1 MNHNY and CDR2 SVGAGI (reference sequence). The CDR3 totals 19 residues. Trimming took 6 bases from V and 3 from J; bases not matched to a gene: 19. The CDR3 spells CASSSYPGQGIRSDYGYTF. CDR3 DNA sequence: TGTGCCAGCAGCTCCTACCCGGGACAGGGGATAAGAAGTGACTATGGCTACACCTTC.

This rearrangement joins TRBV3-1 (or the pseudogene TRBV3-2) to TRBJ2-7, with D possibly TRBD2 on 7 matching bases. The CDR3 runs to 14 residues. CDR1 is LGHDT, CDR2 YNNKEL, per germline (reference sequence). Trimming cost V 5 bases and J 5 bases, with 16 bases left between them. The CDR3: CASSKRDTIHEQYF. DNA for the CDR3: TGTGCCAGCAGCAAGCGGGACACTATTCACGAGCAGTACTTC.

The rearrangement links TRBV7-3 to TRBJ2-3; possibly TRBD1 for D (6 bases). V shed 1 base and J shed 0 bases, with 17 bases lying between them. The CDR3 extends over 18 amino acids. The germline V gene encodes CDR1 SGHTA and CDR2 FQGTGA. CDR3 nucleotides: TGTGCCAGCAGCTTAATGGGGACCACCACAGGGAGCACAGATACGCAGTATTTT. This encodes CASSLMGTTTGSTDTQYF.

V usage is TRBV4-2 and J usage is TRBJ2-5, with 11 bases fitting TRBD2. The CDR3 runs 16 residues. The trim removed 3 bases at V and 5 bases at J, leaving 8 bases unmatched. Germline V lookup: CDR1 LGHNA, CDR2 YNFKEQ. CDR3 in DNA: TGTGCCAGCAGCCAGCCCATAGCGGGAGGGCCGGAGACCCAGTACTTC. It codes for CASSQPIAGGPETQYF.

Only one count was recorded for this clone. The gene calls are TRBV7-8 and TRBJ1-2; D is unresolved. Germline V lookup: CDR1 SGHVS, CDR2 FQNEAQ. Deletions cut 1 base from V and 7 bases from J, with 16 bases between. The CDR3 spans 15 residues. CDR3 sequence (DNA): TGTGCCAGCAGCTTAGACAGCGCTTTCGCAGGTGGCTACACCTTC. This translates into CASSLDSAFAGGYTF.

This clone occurred once. V usage is TRBV5-1 and J usage is TRBJ2-2; D may match TRBD1 or TRBD2 (5 bases each). Germline V gene data show CDR1 as SGHRS and CDR2 as YFSETQ. Trimming took off 7 bases at V and 4 bases at J, with 14 bases between the two ends. The CDR3 runs to 14 residues. CDR3 sequence (DNA): TGCGCCAGCGGGGGAGTCGTGGGCACCGGGGAGCTGTTTTTT. Protein product: CASGGVVGTGELFF.